The clone carrying this T cell receptor beta chain was counted between two and nine times. Molecules of cDNA were individually given unique molecular identifiers that were attached to them. TCRdb reprocessed the 5' RACE reads with MiXCR, giving one entry per CDR3 protein. Here the sample spans roughly 40,000 distinct CDR3 sequences, about 5.9% being singletons. This sample was taken from a study of early T cells in non-severe SARS-CoV-2 infection. Looking at the study overall: Investigators sequenced bulk RNA drawn from unsorted whole blood, and chains remained unpaired.

CDR1 is SGHVS, CDR2 FQNEAQ, per germline. This CDR3 contains 16 residues. Trimming removed 0 bases from V and 1 base from J, with 10 bases in between. This material consisted of whole blood, taken at baseline. The TCR sequence derives from an adult who was a healthcare worker with PCR-confirmed SARS-CoV-2 infection or an uninfected control (not recorded which). The chain is built from TRBV7-8 and TRBJ2-1, with D perhaps TRBD2 (5 bases). The DNA for the CDR3 is TGTGCCAGCAGCTTAGCGGGCTGGGAGTCCTACAATGAGCAGTTCTTC. It encodes CASSLAGWESYNEQFF.